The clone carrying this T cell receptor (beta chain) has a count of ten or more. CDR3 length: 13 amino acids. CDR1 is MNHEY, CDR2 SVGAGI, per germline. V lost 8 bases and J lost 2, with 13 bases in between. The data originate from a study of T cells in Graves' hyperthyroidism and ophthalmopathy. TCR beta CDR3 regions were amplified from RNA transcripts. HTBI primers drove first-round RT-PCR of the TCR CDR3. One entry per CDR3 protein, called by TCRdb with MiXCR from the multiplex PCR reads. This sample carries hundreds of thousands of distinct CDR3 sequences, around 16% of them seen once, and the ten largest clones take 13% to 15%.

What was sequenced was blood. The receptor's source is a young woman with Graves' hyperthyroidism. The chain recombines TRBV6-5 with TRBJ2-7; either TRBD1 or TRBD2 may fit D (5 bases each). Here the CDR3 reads CASEGIYTYEQYF. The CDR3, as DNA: TGTGCCAGCGAGGGGATCTATACCTACGAGCAGTACTTC.